This is a list of T cell receptor beta chains from one sample in a study of T cells in Graves' hyperthyroidism and ophthalmopathy. From the multiplex PCR reads, TCRdb called clonotypes with MiXCR, one entry per CDR3 protein. This sample yields some 370,000 distinct CDR3 sequences, of which about 18% are seen a single time; around a third belongs to the top ten. The sample consisted of blood. These receptors were obtained from a woman in her twenties or thirties with Graves' hyperthyroidism that later progressed to Graves' ophthalmopathy. Each CDR3 is given with its conserved first and last residue. A D gene is named only where the DNA matches it firmly. Expanded clones are given a class, and other clones once, few, many or no size at all.

size	D	V	J	DNA	CDR3
.	TRBD2	TRBV10-3	TRBJ2-3	TGTGCCATCAGTGAGTCAGCGGGAGGGTCAGATACGCAGTATTTT	CAISESAGGSDTQYF
many	.	TRBV2	TRBJ1-6	TGTGCCAGCACCGCCGGAGGGACCGGGCGTTCACCCCTCCACTTT	CASTAGGTGRSPLHF
many	.	TRBV12-3/TRBV12-4	TRBJ2-3	TGTGCCAGCAGTTTATCAGGACGGGGGTTACTGGCGGATACGCAGTATTTT	CASSLSGRGLLADTQYF
many	TRBD2	TRBV27	TRBJ2-1	TGTGCCAGCAGTTTAGGACTAGCGGGAGGACGAAGTAGCTCCTACAATGAGCAGTTCTTC	CASSLGLAGGRSSSYNEQFF
many	TRBD1	TRBV28	TRBJ2-5	TGTGCCAGCAGTTCAGGGGGTTTAGGAGAGACCCAGTACTTC	CASSSGGLGETQYF
many	.	TRBV27	TRBJ2-7	TGTGCCAGCAGTTTAGGGCTAGCGAAGACCTACGAGCAGTACTTC	CASSLGLAKTYEQYF
many	.	TRBV12-3/TRBV12-4	TRBJ1-2	TGTGCCAGCAGTTCGTCAGGGGTCTATGGCTACACCTTC	CASSSSGVYGYTF
few	TRBD2	TRBV27	TRBJ2-1	TGTGCCAGCACCCCAGGCTGGGCAGCGGGAGTGTTTAATGAGCAGTTCTTC	CASTPGWAAGVFNEQFF
many	TRBD2	TRBV29-1	TRBJ2-3	TGCAGCGTTTCCGGTGGGACTAGCGCGTACACAGATACGCAGTATTTT	CSVSGGTSAYTDTQYF
few	.	TRBV7-2	TRBJ2-7	TGTGCCAGCAGCTTTCCCGGTAGGATCTACGAGCAGTACTTC	CASSFPGRIYEQYF
.	.	TRBV19	TRBJ1-1	TGTGCCAGTATAAGTCGGCGGACATGGGGAGCTTTCTTT	CASISRRTWGAFF
many	.	TRBV28	TRBJ2-5	TGTGCCAGCAGTTTAAGGAGAACTTACCAAGAGACCCAGTACTTC	CASSLRRTYQETQYF
.	TRBD1	TRBV4-2	TRBJ1-2	TGTGCCAGCAGCCAAGACAAACCAACAGGGGTAGGAGGCTACACCTTC	CASSQDKPTGVGGYTF
many	.	TRBV2	TRBJ2-4	TGTGCCAGCAGGGAAGAAGTTTCTTGGGTTCAGTACTTC	CASREEVSWVQYF
many	.	TRBV20-1	TRBJ2-3	TGCAGTGCCCAGCCTCAAAGGGAGTACGGCACAGATACGCAGTATTTT	CSAQPQREYGTDTQYF
.	TRBD2	TRBV6-1	TRBJ2-2	TGTGCCAGCAGCCTCCCCTACGGGACTAGGGGCCGTCGGCGGGCCGGGGAGCTGTTTTTT	CASSLPYGTRGRRRAGELFF
many	.	TRBV12-3/TRBV12-4	TRBJ1-2	TGTGCCAGCAGTTCGGAACCGGACAGCCGGAACTATGGCTACACCTTC	CASSSEPDSRNYGYTF
few	TRBD1	TRBV2	TRBJ2-5	TGTGCCAGCAGTGAATGGTTCAGCCGGGACAGGGGGCGTCAAGAGACCCAGTACTTC	CASSEWFSRDRGRQETQYF
many	TRBD1	TRBV6-1	TRBJ1-4	TGTGCCAGCAGTTTAATCCTGACAGGGGGCGAGGGTCCTAATGAAAAACTGTTTTTT	CASSLILTGGEGPNEKLFF
.	.	TRBV30	TRBJ1-1	TGTGCCTGGAGTCTTCCTGATTATGGGGGTGACACTGAAGCTTTCTTT	CAWSLPDYGGDTEAFF
many	TRBD2	TRBV12-3/TRBV12-4	TRBJ2-1	TGTGCCAGCACCTCGGGACTAGAGGAGAATGAGCAGTTCTTC	CASTSGLEENEQFF
many	.	TRBV10-3	TRBJ1-2	TGTGCCATCAGTGGATCCGGAGGGGGGGCGCATAAAGGCTACACCTTC	CAISGSGGGAHKGYTF
many	TRBD2	TRBV9	TRBJ2-2	TGTGCCAGCAGCGTATTAGCGGGAGGAAAGGGGGAGCTGTTTTTT	CASSVLAGGKGELFF
few	.	TRBV11-2	TRBJ2-2	TGTGCCAGCAGCTCTCAGGGATTGAACACCGGGGAGCTGTTTTTT	CASSSQGLNTGELFF
many	TRBD2	TRBV7-3	TRBJ2-2	TGTGCCAGCAGCTTTACTACCGGGACACTAACCGGGACTAGCGGGAGGCGTCGGATCGGGGAGCTGTTTTTT	CASSFTTGTLTGTSGRRRIGELFF
.	.	TRBV7-9	TRBJ2-7	TGTGCCAGCAGCTCGACCATATCCAGGGTGAGCGAGCAGTACTTC	CASSSTISRVSEQYF
many	.	TRBV24-1	TRBJ1-1	TGTGCCACCAGTGGAGGCACTGAAGCTTTCTTT	CATSGGTEAFF
few	.	TRBV7-9	TRBJ2-4	TGTGCCAGCAGCCCGACAGGTTTCAAAAACATTCAGTACTTC	CASSPTGFKNIQYF
many	TRBD2	TRBV6-5	TRBJ2-2	TGTGCCAGCAGTTACCAACCGCTGACTAGCGGGGGAGGGACCGGGGAGCTGTTTTTT	CASSYQPLTSGGGTGELFF
many	TRBD2	TRBV2	TRBJ2-7	TGTGCCAGCAGTGAAGTAGCTAGCGGCAACTACGAGCAGTACTTC	CASSEVASGNYEQYF
many	TRBD1	TRBV7-9	TRBJ2-7	TGTGCCAGCAGCTCCCGGGACAGGGGGCTCCACGAGCAGTACTTC	CASSSRDRGLHEQYF
.	TRBD2	TRBV20-1	TRBJ2-1	TGCAGTGCTAGAGGCAGCGGGATTGTAAATGAGCAGTTCTTC	CSARGSGIVNEQFF
.	.	TRBV29-1	TRBJ2-4	TGCAGCGTTGTGGGAAGCATAAACATTCAGTACTTC	CSVVGSINIQYF
.	.	TRBV10-3	TRBJ1-1	TGTGCCATCAGTGAGTCGGTGGGCACTGAAGCTTTCTTT	CAISESVGTEAFF
many	TRBD1	TRBV19	TRBJ2-7	TGTGCCAGTAGTATCGCCTCCGGGACAGGGGGTCACGAGCAGTACTTC	CASSIASGTGGHEQYF
.	.	TRBV19	TRBJ1-5	TGTGCCAGTAGCATCCCGGACTTGAGGTATAGCAATCAGCCCCAGCATTTT	CASSIPDLRYSNQPQHF
many	TRBD1	TRBV6-1	TRBJ1-5	TGTGCCAGCAGCTTTGGACAGGGCGAACAGCCCCAGCATTTT	CASSFGQGEQPQHF
few	.	TRBV19	TRBJ1-1	TGTGCCAGTAGGAGCCTACAGCGGAACACTGAAGCTTTCTTT	CASRSLQRNTEAFF
few	TRBD1	TRBV7-9	TRBJ1-3	TGTGCCAGCAGCGGACCCCCTAGGACAGGGGGCTACCTCTCTGGAAACACCATATATTTT	CASSGPPRTGGYLSGNTIYF
many	TRBD2	TRBV24-1	TRBJ2-1	TGTGCCACCCGCCCCGGGACTAGCGGGGGGGGTGAGCAGTTCTTC	CATRPGTSGGGEQFF
many	TRBD2	TRBV7-2	TRBJ2-7	TGTGCCAGCAGCCTCGGGGGTAGCGGGGGGTACTACGAGCAGTACTTC	CASSLGGSGGYYEQYF